Listed here are 8 T cell receptor beta chains from one sample, sequenced in a study of blood T cells in healthy people across ages. Sample-barcoded 5' priming and a J-beta primer mix drove a second PCR of roughly 6 to 12 cycles. MiXCR, applied by TCRdb to the 5' RACE reads, yields one record per CDR3 protein. The data hold about 1,400,000 distinct CDR3 sequences, with approximately 59% observed a single time. Source material: blood. The receptors here all came from a man aged 18 to 29 in good health.

This rearrangement joins TRBV27 to TRBJ1-4; D uncertain. The CDR3 consists of 16 residues. The germline V gene encodes CDR1 MNHEY and CDR2 SMNVEV (reference sequence). Trimming cost V 2 bases and J 3 bases, with 13 bases left between them. The CDR3, as DNA: TGTGCCAGCAGTTTAGGCGTCAACGCGGCTAATGAAAAACTGTTTTTT. It encodes CASSLGVNAANEKLFF.

The chain links TRBV5-1 to TRBJ2-2, with D possibly being TRBD2 (6 bases). Germline CDR1 SGHRS, CDR2 YFSETQ. The CDR3 spans 13 residues. Trimming took 5 bases from V and 5 from J, leaving 10 bases between them. The CDR3: CASRDAGTGELFF. CDR3 bases: TGCGCCAGCAGGGATGCGGGGACCGGGGAGCTGTTTTTT.

V and J are TRBV30 and TRBJ2-7; weak D call: TRBD2 (5 bases). The CDR3 loop spans 12 amino acids. The germline V gene encodes CDR1 GTSNPN and CDR2 SVGIG (reference sequence). Trimming stripped 4 bases from V and 2 bases from J, with 9 bases between. The CDR3 nucleotides are TGTGCCTGGAATAACGGGACCTACGAGCAGTACTTC. It codes for CAWNNGTYEQYF.

CDR3 nucleotide sequence: TGTGCCAGCAGTGGAGGGGGAAGTACTGAAGCTTTCTTT. Translating it yields CASSGGGSTEAFF. The chain links TRBV27 to TRBJ1-1, with D possibly being TRBD1 (6 bases). The CDR3 spans 13 residues. CDR1 is MNHEY and CDR2 is SMNVEV in the germline V gene (reference sequence). V was pared by 5 bases and J by 5 bases, with 12 bases between.

The chain carries TRBV12-3 or TRBV12-4 and TRBJ2-1; 8 positions match TRBD2. The CDR3 runs 12 residues. The J segment lost 3 bases and the V segment lost 10 bases, leaving 2 bases of the junction unmatched. The CDR3 region is CAISGIYNEQFF. CDR3 nucleotide sequence: TGTGCCATTAGCGGGATCTACAATGAGCAGTTCTTC.

This clonotype was recorded only once. This chain joins TRBV14 and TRBJ1-5; D perhaps matches TRBD1 (5 bases). With 7 bases removed from V and 2 bases from J, the gap between germline ends came to 24 bases. CDR1 SGHDN and CDR2 FVKESK come from the germline V gene. There are 18 residues in the CDR3. As DNA, the CDR3 is TGTGCCAGCAAGGGTGGGGGACGTGGGAGATGGGGCAATCAGCCCCAGCATTTT. This gives the protein CASKGGGRGRWGNQPQHF.

This rearrangement joins TRBV20-1 to TRBJ2-4; D is perhaps TRBD1 (6 bases). V gave up 5 bases and J gave up 6 bases, with 14 bases separating them. This CDR3 has 13 amino acids. Germline CDR1 and CDR2: DFQATT and SNEGSKA (reference sequence). For the CDR3, the DNA is TGCAGTGCTTTAACTACAGGGCTAAACATTCAGTACTTC. Amino acid sequence: CSALTTGLNIQYF.

This chain uses TRBV7-8 with TRBJ1-5; unclear D gene. V was clipped by 8 bases and J by 0 bases, with 14 bases between them. There are 15 residues in the CDR3. Looked up from germline, CDR1 is SGHVS and CDR2 is FQNEAQ. As DNA, the CDR3 is TGTGCCAGCCGGTTGGCTTCAGATAGCAATCAGCCCCAGCATTTT. Translation: CASRLASDSNQPQHF.